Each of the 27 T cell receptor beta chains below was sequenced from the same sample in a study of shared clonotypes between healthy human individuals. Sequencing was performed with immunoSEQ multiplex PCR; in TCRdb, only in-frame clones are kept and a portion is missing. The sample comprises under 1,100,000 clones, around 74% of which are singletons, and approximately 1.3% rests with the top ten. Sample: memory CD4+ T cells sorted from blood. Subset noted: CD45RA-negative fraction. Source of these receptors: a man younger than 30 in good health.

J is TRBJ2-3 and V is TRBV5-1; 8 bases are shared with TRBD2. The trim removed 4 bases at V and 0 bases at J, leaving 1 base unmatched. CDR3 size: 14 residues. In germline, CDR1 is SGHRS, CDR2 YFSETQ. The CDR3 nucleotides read TGCGCCAGCAGCGAGCGGGGGAGCACAGATACGCAGTATTTT. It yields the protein CASSERGSTDTQYF. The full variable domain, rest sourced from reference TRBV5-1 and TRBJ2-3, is KAGVTQTPRYLIKTRGQQVTLSCSPISGHRSVSWYQQTPGQGLQFLFEYFSETQRNKGNFPGRFSGRQFSNSRSEMNVSTLELGDSALYLCASSERGSTDTQYFGPGTRLTVL.

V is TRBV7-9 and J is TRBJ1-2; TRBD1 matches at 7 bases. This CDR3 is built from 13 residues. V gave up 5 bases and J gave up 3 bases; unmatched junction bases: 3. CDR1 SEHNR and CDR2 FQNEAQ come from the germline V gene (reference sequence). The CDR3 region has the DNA TGTGCCAGCAGCCGACAGGGTGACTATGGCTACACCTTC. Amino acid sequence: CASSRQGDYGYTF.

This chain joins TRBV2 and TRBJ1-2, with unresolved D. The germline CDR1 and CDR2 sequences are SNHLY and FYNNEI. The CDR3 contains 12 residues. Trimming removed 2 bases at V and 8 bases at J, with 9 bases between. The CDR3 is CASSEWGGGYTF. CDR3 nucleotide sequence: TGTGCCAGCAGTGAATGGGGTGGGGGCTACACCTTC.

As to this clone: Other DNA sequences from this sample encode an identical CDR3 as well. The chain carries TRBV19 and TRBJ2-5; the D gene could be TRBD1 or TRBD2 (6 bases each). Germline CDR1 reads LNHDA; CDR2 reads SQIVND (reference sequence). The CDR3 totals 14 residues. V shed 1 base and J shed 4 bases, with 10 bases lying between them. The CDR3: CASSIGGGGETQYF. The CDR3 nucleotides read TGTGCCAGTAGTATAGGAGGGGGAGGAGAGACCCAGTACTTC.

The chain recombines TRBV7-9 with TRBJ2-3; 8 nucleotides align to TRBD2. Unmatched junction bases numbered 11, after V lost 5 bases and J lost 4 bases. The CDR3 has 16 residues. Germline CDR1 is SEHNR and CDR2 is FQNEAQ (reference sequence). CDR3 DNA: TGTGCCAGCAGCGCGCTTCCGGGACTAGGCCCAGATACGCAGTATTTT. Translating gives CASSALPGLGPDTQYF.

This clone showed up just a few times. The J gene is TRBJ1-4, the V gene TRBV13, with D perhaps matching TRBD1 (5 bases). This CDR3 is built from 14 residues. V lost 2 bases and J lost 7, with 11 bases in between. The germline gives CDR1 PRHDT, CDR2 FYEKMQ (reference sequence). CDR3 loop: CASSLRGRGEKLFF. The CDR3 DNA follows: TGTGCCAGCAGCTTACGGGGACGGGGTGAAAAACTGTTTTTT.

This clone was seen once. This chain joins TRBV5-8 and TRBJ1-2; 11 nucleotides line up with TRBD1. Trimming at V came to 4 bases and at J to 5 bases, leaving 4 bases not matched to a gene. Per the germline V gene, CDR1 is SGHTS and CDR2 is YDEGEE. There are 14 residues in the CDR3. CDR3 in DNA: TGTGCCAGCAGCGCCGGACAGGGGGCGTATGGCTACACCTTC. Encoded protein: CASSAGQGAYGYTF. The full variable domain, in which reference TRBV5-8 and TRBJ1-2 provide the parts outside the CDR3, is EAGVTQSPTHLIKTRGQQATLRCSPISGHTSVYWYQQALGLGLQFLLWYDEGEERNRGNFPPRFSGRQFPNYSSELNVNALELEDSALYLCASSAGQGAYGYTFGSGTRLTVV.

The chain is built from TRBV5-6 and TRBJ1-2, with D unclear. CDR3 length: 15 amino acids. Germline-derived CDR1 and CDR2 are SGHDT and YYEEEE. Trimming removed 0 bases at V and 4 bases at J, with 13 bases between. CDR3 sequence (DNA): TGTGCCAGCAGCTTGGCCCCAGGCCTTATCTATGGCTACACCTTC. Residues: CASSLAPGLIYGYTF.

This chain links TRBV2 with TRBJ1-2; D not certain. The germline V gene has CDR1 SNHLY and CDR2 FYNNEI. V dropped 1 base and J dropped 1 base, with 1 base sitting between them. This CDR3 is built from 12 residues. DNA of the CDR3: TGTGCCAGCAGTGAAGATAACTATGGCTACACCTTC. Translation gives CASSEDNYGYTF.

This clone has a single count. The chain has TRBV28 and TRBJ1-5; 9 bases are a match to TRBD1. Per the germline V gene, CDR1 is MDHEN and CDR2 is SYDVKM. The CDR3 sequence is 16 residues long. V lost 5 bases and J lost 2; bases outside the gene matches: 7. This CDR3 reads CASSPTGGWGNQPQHF. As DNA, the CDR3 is TGTGCCAGCAGTCCGACAGGGGGATGGGGCAATCAGCCCCAGCATTTT.

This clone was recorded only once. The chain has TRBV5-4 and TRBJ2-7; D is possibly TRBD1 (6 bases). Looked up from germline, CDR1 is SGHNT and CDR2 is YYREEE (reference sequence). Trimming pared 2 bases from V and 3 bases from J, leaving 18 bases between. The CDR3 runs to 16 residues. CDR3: CASSFGNRAVGYEQYF. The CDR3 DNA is TGTGCCAGCAGCTTTGGGAACAGGGCGGTAGGCTACGAGCAGTACTTC.

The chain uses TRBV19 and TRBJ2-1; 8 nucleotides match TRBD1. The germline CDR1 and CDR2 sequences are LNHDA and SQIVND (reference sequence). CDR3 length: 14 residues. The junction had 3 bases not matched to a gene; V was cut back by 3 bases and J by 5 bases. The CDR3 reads CASSMRTGNNEQFF. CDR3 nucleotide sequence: TGTGCCAGTAGTATGCGGACAGGGAACAATGAGCAGTTCTTC. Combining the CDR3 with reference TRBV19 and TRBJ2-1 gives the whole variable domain DGGITQSPKYLFRKEGQNVTLSCEQNLNHDAMYWYRQDPGQGLRLIYYSQIVNDFQKGDIAEGYSVSREKKESFPLTVTSAQKNPTAFYLCASSMRTGNNEQFFGPGTRLTVL.

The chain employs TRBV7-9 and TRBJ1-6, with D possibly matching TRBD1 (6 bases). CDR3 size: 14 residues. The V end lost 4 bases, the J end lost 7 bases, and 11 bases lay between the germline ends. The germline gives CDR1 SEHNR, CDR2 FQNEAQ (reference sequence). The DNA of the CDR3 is TGTGCCAGCAGCTCGGACAGTTCGAATTCACCCCTCCACTTT. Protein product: CASSSDSSNSPLHF.

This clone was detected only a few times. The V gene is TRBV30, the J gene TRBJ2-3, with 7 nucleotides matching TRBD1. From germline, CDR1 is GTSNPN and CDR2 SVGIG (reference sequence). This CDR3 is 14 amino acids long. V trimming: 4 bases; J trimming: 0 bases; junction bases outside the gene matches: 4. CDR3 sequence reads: CAWNRGTSTDTQYF. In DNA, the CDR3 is TGTGCCTGGAACAGGGGTACTAGCACAGATACGCAGTATTTT.

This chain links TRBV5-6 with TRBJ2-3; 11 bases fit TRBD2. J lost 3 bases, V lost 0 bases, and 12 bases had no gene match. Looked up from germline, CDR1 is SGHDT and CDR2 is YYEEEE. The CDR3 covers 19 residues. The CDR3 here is CASSLAWGTSGKRTDTQYF. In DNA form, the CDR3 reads TGTGCCAGCAGCTTGGCCTGGGGGACTAGCGGAAAACGGACAGATACGCAGTATTTT.

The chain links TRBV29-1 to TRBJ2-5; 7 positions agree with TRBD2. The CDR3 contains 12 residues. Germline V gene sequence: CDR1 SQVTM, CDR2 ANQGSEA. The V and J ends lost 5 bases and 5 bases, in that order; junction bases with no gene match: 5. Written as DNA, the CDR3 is TGCAGCGTTCAAACGGGGGGTGAGACCCAGTACTTC. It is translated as CSVQTGGETQYF.

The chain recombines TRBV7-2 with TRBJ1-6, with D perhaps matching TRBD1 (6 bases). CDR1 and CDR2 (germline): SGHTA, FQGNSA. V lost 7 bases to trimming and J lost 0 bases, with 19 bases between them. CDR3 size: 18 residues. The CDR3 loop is CASTSIPQGRSYNSPLHF. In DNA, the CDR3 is TGTGCCAGCACCTCGATTCCACAGGGCCGCTCCTATAATTCACCCCTCCACTTT.

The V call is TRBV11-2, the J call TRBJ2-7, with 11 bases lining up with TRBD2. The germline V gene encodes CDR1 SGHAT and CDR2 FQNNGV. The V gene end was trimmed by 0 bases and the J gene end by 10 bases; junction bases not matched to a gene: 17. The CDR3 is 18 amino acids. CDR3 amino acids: CASSLETGARLAGGAQYF. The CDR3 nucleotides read TGTGCCAGCAGCTTAGAGACGGGGGCGCGGCTAGCGGGAGGCGCTCAGTACTTC.

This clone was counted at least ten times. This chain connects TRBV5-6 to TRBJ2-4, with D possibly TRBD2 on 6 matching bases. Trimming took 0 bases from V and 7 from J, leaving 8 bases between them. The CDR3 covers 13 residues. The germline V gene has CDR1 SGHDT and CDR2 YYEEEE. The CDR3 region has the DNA TGTGCCAGCAGCTTGGCGGGGGTGAACATTCAGTACTTC. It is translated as CASSLAGVNIQYF.

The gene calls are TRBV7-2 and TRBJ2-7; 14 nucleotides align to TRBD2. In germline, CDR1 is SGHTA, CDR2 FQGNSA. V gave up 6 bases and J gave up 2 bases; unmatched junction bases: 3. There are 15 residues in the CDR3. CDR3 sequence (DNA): TGTGCCAGCAGTTCGGGACTAGCGGGAGCCTACGAGCAGTACTTC. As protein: CASSSGLAGAYEQYF.

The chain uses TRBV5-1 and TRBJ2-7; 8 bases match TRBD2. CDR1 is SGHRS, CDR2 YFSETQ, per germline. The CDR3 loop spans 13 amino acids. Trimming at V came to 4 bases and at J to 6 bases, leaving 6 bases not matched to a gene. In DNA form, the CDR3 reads TGCGCCAGCAGCCCTAAAGCGGGAGTCGAGCAGTACTTC. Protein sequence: CASSPKAGVEQYF.

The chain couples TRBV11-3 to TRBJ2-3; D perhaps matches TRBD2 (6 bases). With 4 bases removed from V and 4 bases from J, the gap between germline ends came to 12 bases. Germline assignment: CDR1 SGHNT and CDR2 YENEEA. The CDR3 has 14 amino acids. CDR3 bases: TGTGCCAGCAGCTCTACGGGACTTTCAGATACGCAGTATTTT. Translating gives CASSSTGLSDTQYF.

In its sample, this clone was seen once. This CDR3 reads CASSPMRGWSGKQFF. Here the CDR3 DNA reads TGTGCCAGCAGCCCTATGCGGGGCTGGAGCGGGAAACAGTTCTTC. The rearrangement uses TRBV7-2 and TRBJ2-1; 7 bases line up with TRBD2. Germline V gene sequence: CDR1 SGHTA, CDR2 FQGNSA. With 5 bases clipped from V and 13 bases from J, the junction kept 17 bases outside the gene matches. The CDR3 spans 15 residues.

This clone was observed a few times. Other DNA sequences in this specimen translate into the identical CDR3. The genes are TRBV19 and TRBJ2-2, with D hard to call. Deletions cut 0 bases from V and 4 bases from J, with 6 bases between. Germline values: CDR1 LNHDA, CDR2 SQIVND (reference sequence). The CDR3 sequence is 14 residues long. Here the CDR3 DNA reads TGTGCCAGTAGTATAGATCGGGCCACCGGGGAGCTGTTTTTT. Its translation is CASSIDRATGELFF.

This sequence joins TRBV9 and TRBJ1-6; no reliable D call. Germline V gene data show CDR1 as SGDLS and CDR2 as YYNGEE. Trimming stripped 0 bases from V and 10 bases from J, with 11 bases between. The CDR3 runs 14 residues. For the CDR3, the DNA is TGTGCCAGCAGCGTAGACCCCGGAGGATCACCCCTCCACTTT. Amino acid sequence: CASSVDPGGSPLHF.

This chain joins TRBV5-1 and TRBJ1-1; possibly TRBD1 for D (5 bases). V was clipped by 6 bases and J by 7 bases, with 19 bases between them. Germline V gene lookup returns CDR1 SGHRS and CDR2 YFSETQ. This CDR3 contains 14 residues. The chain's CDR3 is CASIKGGANGEAFF. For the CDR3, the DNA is TGCGCCAGCATCAAGGGAGGGGCAAACGGTGAAGCTTTCTTT. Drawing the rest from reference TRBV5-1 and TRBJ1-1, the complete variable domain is KAGVTQTPRYLIKTRGQQVTLSCSPISGHRSVSWYQQTPGQGLQFLFEYFSETQRNKGNFPGRFSGRQFSNSRSEMNVSTLELGDSALYLCASIKGGANGEAFFGQGTRLTVV.

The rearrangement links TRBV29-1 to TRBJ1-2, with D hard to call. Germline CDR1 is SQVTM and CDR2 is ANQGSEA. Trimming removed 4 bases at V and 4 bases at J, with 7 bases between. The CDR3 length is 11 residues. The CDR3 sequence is CSVGVGYGYTF. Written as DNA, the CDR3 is TGCAGCGTTGGAGTGGGCTATGGCTACACCTTC.